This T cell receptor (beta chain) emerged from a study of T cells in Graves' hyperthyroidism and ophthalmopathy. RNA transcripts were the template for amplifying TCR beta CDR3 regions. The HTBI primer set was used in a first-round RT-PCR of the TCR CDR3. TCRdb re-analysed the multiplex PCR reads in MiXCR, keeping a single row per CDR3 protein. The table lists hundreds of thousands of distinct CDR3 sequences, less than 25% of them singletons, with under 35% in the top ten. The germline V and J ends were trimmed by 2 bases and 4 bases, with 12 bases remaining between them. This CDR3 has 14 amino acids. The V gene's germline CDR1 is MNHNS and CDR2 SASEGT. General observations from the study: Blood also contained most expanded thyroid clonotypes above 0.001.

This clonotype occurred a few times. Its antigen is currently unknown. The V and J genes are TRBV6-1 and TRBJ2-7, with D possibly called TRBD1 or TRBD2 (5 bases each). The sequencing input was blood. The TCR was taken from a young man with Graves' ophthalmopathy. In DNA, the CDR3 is TGTGCCAGCAGTGAAAGGGGCGGGCGTTACGAGCAGTACTTC. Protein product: CASSERGGRYEQYF.